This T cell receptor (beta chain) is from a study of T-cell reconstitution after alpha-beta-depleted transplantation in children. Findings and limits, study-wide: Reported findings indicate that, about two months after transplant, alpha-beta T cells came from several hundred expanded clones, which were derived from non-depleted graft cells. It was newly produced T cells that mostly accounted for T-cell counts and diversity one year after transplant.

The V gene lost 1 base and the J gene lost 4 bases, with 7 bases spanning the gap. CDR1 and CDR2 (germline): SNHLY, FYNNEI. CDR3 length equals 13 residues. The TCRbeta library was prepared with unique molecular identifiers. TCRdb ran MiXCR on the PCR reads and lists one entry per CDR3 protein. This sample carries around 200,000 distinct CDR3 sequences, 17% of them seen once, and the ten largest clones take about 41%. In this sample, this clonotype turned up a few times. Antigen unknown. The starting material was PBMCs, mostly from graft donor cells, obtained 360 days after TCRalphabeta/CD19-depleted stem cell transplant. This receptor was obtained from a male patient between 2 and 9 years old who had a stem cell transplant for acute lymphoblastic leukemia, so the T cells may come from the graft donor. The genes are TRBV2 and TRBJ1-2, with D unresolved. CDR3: CASSEGRPYGYTF. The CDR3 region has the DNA TGTGCCAGCAGTGAAGGCAGGCCCTATGGCTACACCTTC.